A selection of T cell receptor beta chains follows, all from one sample in a study of T cell repertoires in cytomegalovirus infection. Via MiXCR, TCRdb re-called the reads, giving one row per CDR3 protein. This sample carries approximately 250,000 distinct CDR3 sequences, roughly 6.5% of them seen once, and the ten largest clones take roughly 6.5%. The specimen sequenced was PBMCs. These receptors were collected from a human donor in good health (CMV status not recorded). Some clones in this sample may be carry-over from other donors' samples. Each CDR3 is given without its conserved first and last residue. The D gene is left open where the match is weak. Size values are once, few and many counts, or a class for expanded clones, and some rows have none.

>NA|TRBV18|TRBJ2-7|many
ASSPNYEQY
>NA|TRBV5-5|TRBJ2-6|many
ASSLEASGANVLT
>NA|TRBV28|TRBJ1-5|many
ASTPQQGHQPQH
>NA|TRBV20-1|TRBJ2-7|many
SASKAGPYEQY
>NA|TRBV20-1|TRBJ1-1|many
SAQTLLRTRGDAF
>NA|TRBV20-1|TRBJ1-3|many
SAKTSGNTIY
>NA|TRBV12-3/TRBV12-4|TRBJ2-2|many
ASRRTDKNTGELF
>NA|TRBV20-1|TRBJ1-1|few
SASARYTEAF
>TRBD2|TRBV3-1|TRBJ2-7|many
ASSHSGTSYDEQY
>NA|TRBV6-5|TRBJ2-1|many
ASGGARNEQF
>TRBD2|TRBV7-9|TRBJ2-5|many
ASSLYGGTQETQY
>NA|TRBV7-9|TRBJ1-1|many
ASSVGGWGTEAF
>NA|TRBV6-1|TRBJ2-1|many
ASSRGGPSYEQF
>TRBD2|TRBV5-4|TRBJ2-3|NA
ASSLTSGGAGDTQY
>NA|TRBV20-1|TRBJ2-7|many
SARDGGRSGEQY
>TRBD1|TRBV29-1|TRBJ2-7|many
SVEPGQGYEQY
>NA|TRBV7-9|TRBJ2-5|many
ASSLQGTETQY
>NA|TRBV15|TRBJ2-7|few
ATSVRTSYEQY
>NA|TRBV15|TRBJ2-3|many
ATGWRLTDTQY
>NA|TRBV25-1|TRBJ1-4|NA
ASSVGPRGLF
>NA|TRBV12-3/TRBV12-4|TRBJ1-2|few
ASSLGPGISGYT
>NA|TRBV7-6|TRBJ1-1|many
ASSPAAGGGTEAF
>NA|TRBV20-1|TRBJ2-5|many
SARGKLEETQY
>TRBD1|TRBV20-1|TRBJ1-5|many
SASRTGVKQPQH